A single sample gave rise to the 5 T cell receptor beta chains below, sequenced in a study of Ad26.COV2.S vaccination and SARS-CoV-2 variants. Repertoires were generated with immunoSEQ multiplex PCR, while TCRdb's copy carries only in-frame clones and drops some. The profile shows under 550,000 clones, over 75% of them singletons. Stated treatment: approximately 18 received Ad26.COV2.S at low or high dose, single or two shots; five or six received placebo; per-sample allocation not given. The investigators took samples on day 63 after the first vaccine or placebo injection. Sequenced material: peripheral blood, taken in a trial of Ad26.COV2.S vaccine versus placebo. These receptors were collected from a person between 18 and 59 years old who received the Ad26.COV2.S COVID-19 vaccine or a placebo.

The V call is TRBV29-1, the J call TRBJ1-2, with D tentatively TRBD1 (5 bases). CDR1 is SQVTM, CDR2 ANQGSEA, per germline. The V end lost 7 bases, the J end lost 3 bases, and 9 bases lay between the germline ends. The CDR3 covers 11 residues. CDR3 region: CSAPTDYGYTF. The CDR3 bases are TGCAGCGCCCCGACAGACTATGGCTACACCTTC.

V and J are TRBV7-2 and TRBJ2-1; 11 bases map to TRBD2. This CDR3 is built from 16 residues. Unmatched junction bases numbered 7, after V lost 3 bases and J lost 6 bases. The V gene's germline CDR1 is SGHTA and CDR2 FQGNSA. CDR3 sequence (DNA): TGTGCCAGCAGCTTCGGTCTAGCGGGAGGTGGCAATGAGCAGTTCTTC. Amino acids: CASSFGLAGGGNEQFF.

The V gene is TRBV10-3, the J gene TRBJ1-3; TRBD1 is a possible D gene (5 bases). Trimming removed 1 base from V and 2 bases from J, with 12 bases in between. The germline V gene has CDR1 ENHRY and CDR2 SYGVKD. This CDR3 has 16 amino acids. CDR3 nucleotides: TGTGCCATCAGTGAGTGGACATCAGAAGCTGGAAACACCATATATTTT. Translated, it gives CAISEWTSEAGNTIYF.

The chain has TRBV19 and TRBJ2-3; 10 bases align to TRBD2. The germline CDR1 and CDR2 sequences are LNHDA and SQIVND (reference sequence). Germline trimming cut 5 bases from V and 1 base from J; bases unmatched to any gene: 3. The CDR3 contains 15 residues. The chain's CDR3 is CASSALAGGTDTQYF. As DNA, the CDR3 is TGTGCCAGTAGTGCCCTAGCGGGAGGCACAGATACGCAGTATTTT.

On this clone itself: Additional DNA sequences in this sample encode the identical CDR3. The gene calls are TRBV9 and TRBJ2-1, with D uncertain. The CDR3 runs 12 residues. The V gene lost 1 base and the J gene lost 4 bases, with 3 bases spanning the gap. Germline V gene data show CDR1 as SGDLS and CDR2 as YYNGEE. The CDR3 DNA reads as TGTGCCAGCAGCGTATCATACAATGAGCAGTTCTTC. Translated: CASSVSYNEQFF.